This T cell receptor (beta chain) comes out of a study of cytomegalovirus exposure and HLA in healthy donors. The PCR had 60 Vbeta and 13 Jbeta primers. Data came from immunoSEQ multiplex PCR; TCRdb stores just in-frame clones and leaves some out. The data hold some 140,000 clones, with approximately 80% observed a single time. Concerning this clone: Its antigen is as yet unknown.

Germline CDR1 MNHNY, CDR2 SVGAGI (reference sequence). This CDR3 is 15 amino acids long. The ends were cut back, 2 bases at V and 7 bases at J, with 12 bases in the middle. General observations from the study: In a later analysis, compared with equally common non-associated chains, HLA-associated beta chains were more expanded.

This sequence was found in a woman in her forties or fifties in good health and CMV-seropositive. The chain couples TRBV6-6 to TRBJ1-6, with TRBD1 as a possible D gene (5 bases). The sequenced sample was PBMCs. CDR3 loop: CASSYGRRENSPLHF. The DNA of the CDR3 is TGTGCCAGCAGTTACGGGCGCAGGGAAAATTCACCCCTCCACTTT.